One T cell receptor beta chain is described in this entry. Its antigen is not identified. The record originates from a study of T-cell reconstitution after alpha-beta-depleted transplantation in children. General study points: Several hundred graft clones that had expanded were reportedly the source of alpha-beta T cells about two months after transplant. One year post-transplant, T-cell counts and diversity were largely derived from T cells produced anew. Surviving recipient T cells and intrathymic progenitors accounted for some patients' high TCRbeta diversity at day 60.

The authors prepared the TCRbeta library with unique molecular identifiers. Each CDR3 protein is one row after TCRdb ran MiXCR on the PCR reads. Found here are about 980,000 distinct CDR3 sequences, about 29% of them singletons; the top ten hold about 28%. The germline V gene has CDR1 SGHAT and CDR2 FQDESV (reference sequence). The V end lost 4 bases, the J end lost 4 bases, and 23 bases lay between the germline ends. This CDR3 comprises 18 residues. The V gene is TRBV11-1, the J gene TRBJ1-5; possible D gene TRBD1, 6 bases. The receptor was isolated from a boy in the first two years of life who had a stem cell transplant for SCID, so the T cells may come from the graft donor. Specimen: PBMCs, mostly from graft donor cells, collected 360 days after TCRalphabeta/CD19-depleted stem cell transplant. CDR3 coding DNA: TGTGCCAGCAGCTCCGGAGGGGGGGGCCTTTGGCTAAATCAGCCCCAGCATTTT. This encodes CASSSGGGGLWLNQPQHF.